Each of the 20 T cell receptor beta chains below was sequenced from the same sample in a study of cytomegalovirus exposure and HLA in healthy donors. Researchers ran the PCR with 60 Vbeta and 13 Jbeta primers. Data came from immunoSEQ multiplex PCR; TCRdb stores just in-frame clones and leaves some out. The sample totals tens of thousands of clones. The sample comprised PBMCs. Receptors originate from a human donor in good health.

The V and J genes are TRBV2 and TRBJ2-7; possible D gene TRBD1, 5 bases. V lost 4 bases and J lost 2, with 12 bases in between. The germline V gene has CDR1 SNHLY and CDR2 FYNNEI. The CDR3 spans 14 residues. The CDR3 coding sequence is TGTGCCAGCAGTGGGGCCCAGGGAACCTACGAGCAGTACTTC. Encoded protein: CASSGAQGTYEQYF.

The V gene is TRBV20-1, the J gene TRBJ2-7; D is undetermined. The germline V gene has CDR1 DFQATT and CDR2 SNEGSKA (reference sequence). This CDR3 is 11 amino acids long. V was pared by 3 bases and J by 0 bases, with 3 bases between. The CDR3 bases are TGCAGTGCTAGGGCCTCCTACGAGCAGTACTTC. This codes for CSARASYEQYF.

V usage is TRBV7-9 and J usage is TRBJ1-2; the match to TRBD1 covers 9 bases. Germline assignment: CDR1 SEHNR and CDR2 FQNEAQ (reference sequence). This CDR3 has 15 amino acids. V shed 5 bases, J shed 4 bases, and the junction held 8 bases outside the gene matches. The CDR3 is CASSPWDRVGYGYTF. CDR3 DNA sequence: TGTGCCAGCAGCCCCTGGGACAGGGTGGGCTATGGCTACACCTTC.

CDR3 in DNA: TGTGCCAGCAGCCTCGGGACAGGCTACGAGCAGTACTTC. It specifies CASSLGTGYEQYF. J is TRBJ2-7 and V is TRBV6-6; TRBD1 agrees at 8 bases. The V gene end was trimmed by 6 bases and the J gene end by 3 bases; junction bases not matched to a gene: 4. Germline V CDR1 and CDR2: MNHNY, SVGAGI (reference sequence). The CDR3 loop spans 13 amino acids.

V and J are TRBV28 and TRBJ2-6; D is unresolved. Germline V lookup: CDR1 MDHEN, CDR2 SYDVKM. Trimming took 6 bases from V and 0 from J, leaving 9 bases between them. The CDR3 extends over 15 amino acids. CDR3 in amino acids: CASSIQPSGANVLTF. The CDR3 DNA is TGTGCCAGCAGCATACAGCCCTCTGGGGCCAACGTCCTGACTTTC.

V and J are TRBV19 and TRBJ1-1, with 9 bases lining up with TRBD1. The CDR3 contains 14 residues. Losses at the gene ends were 6 bases for V and 6 bases for J; bases not matched to a gene: 8. Germline values: CDR1 LNHDA, CDR2 SQIVND (reference sequence). CDR3 in amino acids: CASSLGQGVPEAFF. The DNA of the CDR3 is TGTGCCAGTAGCTTGGGACAGGGAGTACCTGAAGCTTTCTTT. Combining the CDR3 with reference TRBV19 and TRBJ1-1 gives the whole variable domain DGGITQSPKYLFRKEGQNVTLSCEQNLNHDAMYWYRQDPGQGLRLIYYSQIVNDFQKGDIAEGYSVSREKKESFPLTVTSAQKNPTAFYLCASSLGQGVPEAFFGQGTRLTVV.

As concerns this clone: Other DNA sequences in this specimen translate into the identical CDR3. J is TRBJ2-5 and V is TRBV6-5, with 11 nucleotides matching TRBD1. The CDR3 spans 15 residues. Germline CDR1 reads MNHEY; CDR2 reads SVGAGI. With V trimmed by 3 bases and J by 4 bases, 4 bases remained unmatched. CDR3 sequence (DNA): TGTGCCAGCAGTTATGGACAGGGGGCGGGAGAGACCCAGTACTTC. It is translated as CASSYGQGAGETQYF.

The genes are TRBV7-9 and TRBJ2-1; TRBD1 is a possible D gene (6 bases). Germline loops: CDR1 SEHNR, CDR2 FQNEAQ (reference sequence). This CDR3 has 14 amino acids. The V end was cut by 1 base, the J end by 6 bases, with 10 bases between. DNA of the CDR3: TGTGCCAGCAGCTTAGTGAGAGGGGGCAATGAGCAGTTCTTC. Amino acid sequence: CASSLVRGGNEQFF.

The V and J genes are TRBV27 and TRBJ1-2; 8 nucleotides match TRBD1. This CDR3 spans 14 amino acids. J lost 7 bases, V lost 3 bases, and 7 bases had no gene match. The germline gives CDR1 MNHEY, CDR2 SMNVEV (reference sequence). DNA for the CDR3: TGTGCCAGCAGTTTGACAGGGGATCTCGGTGGCTACACCTTC. This gives the protein CASSLTGDLGGYTF.

The chain uses TRBV18 and TRBJ1-5, with TRBD1 matching over 7 bases. The CDR3 spans 16 residues. Germline lookup yields CDR1 KGHSH and CDR2 LQKENI. V shed 1 base and J 1 base; nucleotides not matched to a gene: 4. The CDR3 sequence: CASSPLPTGSNQPQHF. CDR3 bases: TGTGCCAGCTCACCACTTCCGACAGGGAGCAATCAGCCCCAGCATTTT.

J is TRBJ1-2 and V is TRBV30; D perhaps matches TRBD1 (6 bases). The V end was cut by 4 bases, the J end by 4 bases, with 13 bases between. From germline, CDR1 is GTSNPN and CDR2 SVGIG (reference sequence). This CDR3 is built from 13 residues. In DNA, the CDR3 is TGTGCCTGGACCCGGGACATCCTCTATGGCTACACCTTC. Translation: CAWTRDILYGYTF.

This sequence joins TRBV10-1 and TRBJ2-3; 10 nucleotides agree with TRBD1. V trimming: 3 bases; J trimming: 5 bases; junction bases outside the gene matches: 5. This CDR3 contains 15 residues. Germline V gene lookup returns CDR1 WNHNN and CDR2 SYGVQD (reference sequence). CDR3 amino acids: CASSEGGQGKDTQYF. The DNA of the CDR3 is TGCGCCAGCAGTGAAGGGGGACAGGGGAAAGATACGCAGTATTTT.

The chain couples TRBV30 to TRBJ1-5; D might be TRBD1 (5 bases). Germline V gives CDR1 GTSNPN, CDR2 SVGIG (reference sequence). The V gene lost 0 bases and the J gene lost 6 bases, with 12 bases spanning the gap. CDR3 size: 14 residues. Written as DNA, the CDR3 is TGTGCCTGGAGTGTGGGGCAGGGTGGTCAGCCCCAGCATTTT. Protein: CAWSVGQGGQPQHF.

The gene calls are TRBV30 and TRBJ1-6, with 8 nucleotides matching TRBD1. V dropped 7 bases and J dropped 9; count of bases not matched to a gene: 8. CDR1 and CDR2 (germline): GTSNPN, SVGIG (reference sequence). CDR3 length: 13 residues. Here the CDR3 reads CALVPRGPSPLHF. The CDR3 DNA is TGTGCCTTGGTACCCAGGGGGCCTTCACCCCTCCACTTT.

The J gene is TRBJ2-1, the V gene TRBV5-1; 9 positions match TRBD1. The germline V gene has CDR1 SGHRS and CDR2 YFSETQ. The CDR3 has 15 residues. J was trimmed by 8 bases and V by 0 bases; bases with no gene match: 6. The chain's CDR3 is CASSLGGQGIHEQFF. CDR3 nucleotides: TGCGCCAGCAGCTTGGGTGGACAGGGGATCCATGAGCAGTTCTTC.

DNA of the CDR3: TGCGCCAGCAGCTTGTCCAGGTCTGTTGAAGCTTTCTTT. It yields the protein CASSLSRSVEAFF. The chain recombines TRBV5-1 with TRBJ1-1; D gene ambiguous. V was trimmed by 1 base and J by 7 bases, leaving 11 bases between them. Germline loops: CDR1 SGHRS, CDR2 YFSETQ. This CDR3 region has 13 residues. Filled out from reference TRBV5-1 and TRBJ1-1, the complete variable domain reads KAGVTQTPRYLIKTRGQQVTLSCSPISGHRSVSWYQQTPGQGLQFLFEYFSETQRNKGNFPGRFSGRQFSNSRSEMNVSTLELGDSALYLCASSLSRSVEAFFGQGTRLTVV.

The CDR3, as DNA: TGTGCCAGCAGCCCCAGGACAGGGGGCGGAGGAGGCAAACTGTTTTTT. Translating it yields CASSPRTGGGGGKLFF. The genes are TRBV7-2 and TRBJ1-4, with 11 nucleotides matching TRBD1. The CDR3 is 16 amino acids. J gave up 11 bases and V 5 bases, and 13 bases lay outside the gene matches. Germline CDR1 SGHTA, CDR2 FQGNSA.

V gene TRBV7-3 combines with J gene TRBJ2-5, with D maybe TRBD1 (6 bases). The CDR3 totals 13 residues. Germline CDR1 is SGHTA and CDR2 is FQGTGA. V lost 2 bases and J lost 2, with 6 bases in between. The CDR3 sequence: CASSLGTQETQYF. The DNA for the CDR3 is TGTGCCAGCAGCTTAGGGACACAAGAGACCCAGTACTTC.

The chain employs TRBV28 and TRBJ1-2; 7 bases align to TRBD1. From germline, CDR1 is MDHEN and CDR2 SYDVKM. The CDR3 length is 13 residues. V trimming: 6 bases; J trimming: 8 bases; junction bases outside the gene matches: 9. The CDR3 loop reads CASRSGQVAGYTF. For the CDR3, the DNA is TGTGCCAGCAGGAGTGGACAGGTAGCGGGCTACACCTTC.

The chain links TRBV6-5 to TRBJ2-3, with D perhaps TRBD2 (5 bases). V was clipped by 5 bases and J by 1 base, with 13 bases between them. Germline CDR1 and CDR2: MNHEY and SVGAGI. The CDR3 totals 15 residues. The CDR3 is CASSQRFSGTDTQYF. CDR3 bases: TGTGCCAGCAGTCAGCGGTTTAGCGGCACAGATACGCAGTATTTT.